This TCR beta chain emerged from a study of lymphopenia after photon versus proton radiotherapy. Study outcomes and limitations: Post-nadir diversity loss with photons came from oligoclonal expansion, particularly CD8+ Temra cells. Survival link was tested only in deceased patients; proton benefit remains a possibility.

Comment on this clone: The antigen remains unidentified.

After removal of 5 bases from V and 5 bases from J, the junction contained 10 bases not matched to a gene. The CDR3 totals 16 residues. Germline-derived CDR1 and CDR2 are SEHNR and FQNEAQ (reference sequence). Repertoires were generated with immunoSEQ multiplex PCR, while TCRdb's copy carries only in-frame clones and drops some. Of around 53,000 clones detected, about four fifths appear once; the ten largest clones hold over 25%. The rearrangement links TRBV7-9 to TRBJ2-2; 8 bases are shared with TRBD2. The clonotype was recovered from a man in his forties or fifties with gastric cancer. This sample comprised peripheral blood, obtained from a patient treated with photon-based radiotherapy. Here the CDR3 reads CASSPPGGGETGELFF. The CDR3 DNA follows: TGTGCCAGCAGCCCACCGGGAGGGGGAGAGACCGGGGAGCTGTTTTTT.